The next 15 T cell receptor beta chains were all read from a single sample in a study of blood T cell repertoires in COVID-19. Libraries were prepared by immunoSEQ multiplex PCR; TCRdb keeps only in-frame clonotypes and omits some of them. This table holds 150,000 to 200,000 clones, more than 75% found once. The sequencing sample was made of peripheral blood. The receptors stem from a man between 65 and 80 years old with acute or convalescent COVID-19.

This chain's CDR3 is CASSLGFRDFPYEQYF. CDR3 bases: TGTGCCAGCAGCTTAGGGTTCAGGGATTTTCCCTACGAGCAGTACTTC. The gene calls are TRBV7-8 and TRBJ2-7, with a possible D match to TRBD1 (5 bases). The CDR3 totals 16 residues. Trimming took off 1 base at V and 2 bases at J, with 15 bases between the two ends. The germline V gene encodes CDR1 SGHVS and CDR2 FQNEAQ.

This clone was recorded a few times. V is TRBV10-3 and J is TRBJ1-1; TRBD1 is a possible D gene (6 bases). Germline V lookup: CDR1 ENHRY, CDR2 SYGVKD. The CDR3 extends over 18 amino acids. V was shortened by 2 bases and J by 4 bases, with 23 bases between the two germline ends. The CDR3 bases are TGTGCCATCAGTGAGGGAAGCAGGGGCAGGGTAAGGGGCACTGAAGCTTTCTTT. Translating gives CAISEGSRGRVRGTEAFF.

V and J are TRBV28 and TRBJ1-1; tentatively, D is TRBD1 (5 bases). Trimming stripped 7 bases from V and 3 bases from J, with 15 bases between. The CDR3 runs 14 residues. The germline gives CDR1 MDHEN, CDR2 SYDVKM. The CDR3 region is CASTQAPLDTEAFF. CDR3 in DNA: TGTGCCAGCACACAGGCCCCCTTGGACACTGAAGCTTTCTTT. The full variable domain, completed using reference TRBV28 and TRBJ1-1, is DVKVTQSSRYLVKRTGEKVFLECVQDMDHENMFWYRQDPGLGLRLIYFSYDVKMKEKGDIPEGYSVSREKKERFSLILESASTNQTSMYLCASTQAPLDTEAFFGQGTRLTVV.

The rearrangement links TRBV28 to TRBJ1-2; a weak D match, TRBD1 (6 bases). With 5 bases removed from V and 4 bases from J, the gap between germline ends came to 14 bases. This CDR3 has 14 amino acids. Germline V gene lookup returns CDR1 MDHEN and CDR2 SYDVKM. In DNA form, the CDR3 reads TGTGCCAGCAGTCCCCTAGGGGGTCTCTATGGCTACACCTTC. Translated, it gives CASSPLGGLYGYTF.

The chain joins TRBV29-1 to TRBJ1-3; the D gene is possibly TRBD1 (6 bases). Trimming shortened V by 7 bases and J by 2 bases, and 9 bases separated the two germline ends. CDR3 size: 12 residues. Germline values: CDR1 SQVTM, CDR2 ANQGSEA. The CDR3 bases are TGCAGCGGGACAGTCGCTGGAAACACCATATATTTT. It codes for CSGTVAGNTIYF.

The chain couples TRBV5-4 to TRBJ2-3; unclear D gene. This CDR3 region has 13 residues. Germline CDR1 reads SGHNT; CDR2 reads YYREEE (reference sequence). V was trimmed by 4 bases and J by 3 bases, leaving 9 bases between them. The CDR3 DNA reads TGTGCCAGCAGCCCATCTAGGACAGATACGCAGTATTTT. This codes for CASSPSRTDTQYF.

The chain couples TRBV15 to TRBJ1-4; possibly TRBD1 for D (5 bases). V lost 1 base and J 3 bases, leaving 9 bases between the germline ends. The CDR3 consists of 15 residues. The germline CDR1 and CDR2 sequences are LNHNV and YYDKDF (reference sequence). CDR3 sequence (DNA): TGTGCCACCAGCAGAGGGGGGGAGGCTAATGAAAAACTGTTTTTT. This encodes CATSRGGEANEKLFF.

The gene calls are TRBV28 and TRBJ1-5, with D possibly TRBD1 on 5 matching bases. The CDR3 is 18 residues long. Germline CDR1 reads MDHEN; CDR2 reads SYDVKM. Trimming removed 3 bases at V and 1 base at J, with 19 bases between. The CDR3 region is CASSFSRISGESNQPQHF. CDR3 sequence (DNA): TGTGCCAGCAGTTTTTCCCGGATTTCGGGGGAAAGCAATCAGCCCCAGCATTTT. The full variable domain, rest sourced from reference TRBV28 and TRBJ1-5, is DVKVTQSSRYLVKRTGEKVFLECVQDMDHENMFWYRQDPGLGLRLIYFSYDVKMKEKGDIPEGYSVSREKKERFSLILESASTNQTSMYLCASSFSRISGESNQPQHFGDGTRLSIL.

This chain uses TRBV7-9 with TRBJ2-2; tentatively, D is TRBD2 (6 bases). V was pared by 7 bases and J by 5 bases, with 17 bases between. There are 15 residues in the CDR3. CDR1 and CDR2 (germline): SEHNR, FQNEAQ (reference sequence). The CDR3 nucleotides read TGTGCCAGCATAGGGACGGGGGTCAGGACCGGGGAGCTGTTTTTT. It translates to CASIGTGVRTGELFF.

This sequence joins TRBV28 and TRBJ1-3, with D perhaps TRBD1 (5 bases). Deletions cut 10 bases from V and 4 bases from J, with 14 bases between. CDR3 size: 13 residues. Germline lookup yields CDR1 MDHEN and CDR2 SYDVKM. The CDR3 region is CATVGQFGNTIYF. The CDR3 bases are TGTGCCACCGTAGGACAATTCGGAAACACCATATATTTT.

In the case of this clone: An end of the junction does not agree with germline; a read error may underlie this. J is TRBJ2-7 and V is TRBV12-3 or TRBV12-4; 8 bases map to TRBD1. The CDR3 has 12 amino acids. This chain's CDR3 is CASSLRQGPTAW. The CDR3 coding sequence is TGTGCCAGCAGTCTCCGACAGGGGCCGACGGCGTGG.

The count of this clone is one. The genes are TRBV5-1 and TRBJ2-7; D is unresolved. The V gene's germline CDR1 is SGHRS and CDR2 YFSETQ. Trimming pared 3 bases from V and 5 bases from J, leaving 18 bases between. There are 15 residues in the CDR3. CDR3 protein: CASSSIPAPTDEQYF. The CDR3 nucleotides read TGCGCCAGCAGCTCCATTCCTGCTCCCACAGACGAGCAGTACTTC. Filled out from reference TRBV5-1 and TRBJ2-7, the complete variable domain reads KAGVTQTPRYLIKTRGQQVTLSCSPISGHRSVSWYQQTPGQGLQFLFEYFSETQRNKGNFPGRFSGRQFSNSRSEMNVSTLELGDSALYLCASSSIPAPTDEQYFGPGTRLTVT.

The V call is TRBV4-2, the J call TRBJ2-1, with 8 bases fitting TRBD1. V lost 0 bases, J lost 16 bases, and 11 bases stayed unmatched. This CDR3 is 14 amino acids long. Per germline, CDR1 LGHNA and CDR2 YNFKEQ. DNA of the CDR3: TGTGCCAGCAGCCAAGATGCAGGGACAGGTACATATTTCTTC. It codes for CASSQDAGTGTYFF.

This chain links TRBV19 with TRBJ1-2; possible D gene TRBD1, 6 bases. The germline gives CDR1 LNHDA, CDR2 SQIVND (reference sequence). The CDR3 covers 13 residues. The V end was cut by 3 bases, the J end by 2 bases, with 7 bases between. The CDR3 protein is CASSITGNYGYTF. The CDR3 DNA reads as TGTGCCAGTAGTATCACAGGGAACTATGGCTACACCTTC.

The gene calls are TRBV6-1 and TRBJ2-7; D ambiguous. Germline CDR1 MNHNS, CDR2 SASEGT. The CDR3 spans 12 residues. Trimming pared 3 bases from V and 3 bases from J, leaving 6 bases between. The CDR3 region is CASSDHSYEQYF. CDR3 DNA: TGTGCCAGCAGTGACCACAGCTACGAGCAGTACTTC.